The following is a TCR beta chain sequence with its context. The junction departs from germline at one end; a sequencing error may be responsible. This sample stems from a study of CD8+CD57+ T cells in acquired aplastic anemia. Study in general: Sorted CD4+ and CD8+ cells yielded DNA averaging around 3 ug.

Patients chosen for sequencing had shown CD8+CD57+ cell expansion by flow cytometry. Profiling that covered TCR beta VDJ and CDR3 relied on genomic DNA as its template. TCRdb re-called the reads through MiXCR, storing one row per CDR3 protein. The data show some 140,000 distinct CDR3 sequences, over 50% seen once. The source material was sorted CD4+, CD8+, or CD8+CD57+ T cells (not recorded which) from PBMCs. The TCR was taken from a human donor with aplastic anemia.

Written as DNA, the CDR3 is TGTGCCAGCAGTGATCGAAACTGTGGCTACACCTTC. This translates into CASSDRNCGYTF. The chain is built from TRBV6-1 and TRBJ1-2; D unclear. Germline V gene sequence: CDR1 MNHNS, CDR2 SASEGT. This CDR3 region has 12 residues.